This T cell receptor (beta chain) was identified during a study of control samples from healthy donors and cancer patients. In germline, CDR1 is MNHEY, CDR2 SVGEGT. This CDR3 comprises 13 residues. V was cut by 3 bases and J by 6 bases, with 12 bases left in between. The table came from immunoSEQ multiplex PCR; TCRdb's copy has only in-frame clones and leaves some out. The repertoire holds 40,000 to 55,000 clones, with over 65% as singletons. Sequencing was done on a sample of formalin-fixed, paraffin-embedded tissue. This rearrangement joins TRBV6-2 or TRBV6-3 to TRBJ2-7; a possible D gene is TRBD2 (6 bases). The receptor was derived from a male donor with melanoma. CDR3 coding DNA: TGTGCCAGCAGTTATGCTAGCGTGGGCGAGCAGTACTTC. Protein product: CASSYASVGEQYF.